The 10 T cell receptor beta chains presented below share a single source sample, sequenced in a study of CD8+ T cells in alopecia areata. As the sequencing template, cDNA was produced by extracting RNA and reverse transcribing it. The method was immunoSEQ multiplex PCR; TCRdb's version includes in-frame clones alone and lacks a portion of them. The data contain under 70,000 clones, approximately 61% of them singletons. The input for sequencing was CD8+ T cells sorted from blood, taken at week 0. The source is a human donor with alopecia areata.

The CDR3 DNA follows: TGCGCCAGCAGCAAACCAGCGGGGGGGCCTGTCGGGGAGCTGTTTTTT. It codes for CASSKPAGGPVGELFF. The chain uses TRBV4-1 and TRBJ2-2; 10 bases agree with TRBD2. Germline V CDR1 and CDR2: MGHRA, YSYEKL. This CDR3 contains 16 residues. Germline trimming cut 5 bases from V and 7 bases from J; bases unmatched to any gene: 10.

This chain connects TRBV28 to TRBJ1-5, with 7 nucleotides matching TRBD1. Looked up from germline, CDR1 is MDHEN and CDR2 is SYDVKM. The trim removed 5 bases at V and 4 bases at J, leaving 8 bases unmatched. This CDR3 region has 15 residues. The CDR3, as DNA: TGTGCCAGCAGTCTGACAGGGTTGCGAAATCAGCCCCAGCATTTT. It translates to CASSLTGLRNQPQHF.

In DNA form, the CDR3 reads TGTGCCAGCAGCCAGTTATTAGCGGGGGAGACAGATACGCAGTATTTT. It encodes CASSQLLAGETDTQYF. The chain combines TRBV27 with TRBJ2-3; 9 nucleotides line up with TRBD2. V was pared by 6 bases and J by 3 bases, with 10 bases of the junction left unmatched. Germline V CDR1 and CDR2: MNHEY, SMNVEV (reference sequence). This CDR3 region has 16 residues.

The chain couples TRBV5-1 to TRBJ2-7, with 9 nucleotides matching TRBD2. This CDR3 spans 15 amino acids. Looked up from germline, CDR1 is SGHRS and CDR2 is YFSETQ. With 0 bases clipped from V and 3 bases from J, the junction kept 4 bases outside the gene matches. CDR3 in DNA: TGCGCCAGCAGCTTGGAGCCTAGCGGGGTCTACGAGCAGTACTTC. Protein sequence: CASSLEPSGVYEQYF.

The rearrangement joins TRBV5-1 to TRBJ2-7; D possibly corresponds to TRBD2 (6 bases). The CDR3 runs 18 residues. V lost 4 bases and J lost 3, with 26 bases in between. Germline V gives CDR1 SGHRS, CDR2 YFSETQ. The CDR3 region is CASSVDGTLGIPVYEQYF. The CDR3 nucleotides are TGCGCCAGCAGCGTCGATGGGACTCTCGGAATCCCTGTCTACGAGCAGTACTTC.

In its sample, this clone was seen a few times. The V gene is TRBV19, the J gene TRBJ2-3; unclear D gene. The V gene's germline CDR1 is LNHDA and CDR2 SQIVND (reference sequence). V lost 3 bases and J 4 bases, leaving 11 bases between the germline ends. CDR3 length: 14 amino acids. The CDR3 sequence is CASSIIGFSDTQYF. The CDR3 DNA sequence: TGTGCCAGTAGTATTATCGGGTTTTCAGATACGCAGTATTTT. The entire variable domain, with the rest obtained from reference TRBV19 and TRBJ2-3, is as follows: DGGITQSPKYLFRKEGQNVTLSCEQNLNHDAMYWYRQDPGQGLRLIYYSQIVNDFQKGDIAEGYSVSREKKESFPLTVTSAQKNPTAFYLCASSIIGFSDTQYFGPGTRLTVL.

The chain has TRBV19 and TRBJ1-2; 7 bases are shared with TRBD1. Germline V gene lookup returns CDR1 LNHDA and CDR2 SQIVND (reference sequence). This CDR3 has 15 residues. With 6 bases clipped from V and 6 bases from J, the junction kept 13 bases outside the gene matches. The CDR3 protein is CASSKGPGGRNGYTF. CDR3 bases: TGTGCCAGTAGCAAAGGACCAGGGGGAAGGAATGGCTACACCTTC.

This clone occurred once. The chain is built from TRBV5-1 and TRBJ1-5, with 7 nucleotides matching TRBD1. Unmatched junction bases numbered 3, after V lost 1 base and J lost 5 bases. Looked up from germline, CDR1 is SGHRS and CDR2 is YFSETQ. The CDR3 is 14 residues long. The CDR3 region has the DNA TGCGCCAGCAGCTTGAGGCAGGGGGATCAGCCCCAGCATTTT. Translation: CASSLRQGDQPQHF.

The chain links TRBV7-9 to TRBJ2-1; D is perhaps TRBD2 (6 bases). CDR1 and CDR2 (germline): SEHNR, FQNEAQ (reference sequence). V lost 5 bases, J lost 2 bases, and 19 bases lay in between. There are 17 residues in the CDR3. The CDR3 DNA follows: TGTGCCAGCAGCCCAGATAGGGACTCTAGCACCTACAATGAGCAGTTCTTC. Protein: CASSPDRDSSTYNEQFF. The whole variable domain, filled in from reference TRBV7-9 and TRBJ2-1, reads DTGVSQNPRHKITKRGQNVTFRCDPISEHNRLYWYRQTLGQGPEFLTYFQNEAQLEKSRLLSDRFSAERPKGSFSTLEIQRTEQGDSAMYLCASSPDRDSSTYNEQFFGPGTRLTVL.

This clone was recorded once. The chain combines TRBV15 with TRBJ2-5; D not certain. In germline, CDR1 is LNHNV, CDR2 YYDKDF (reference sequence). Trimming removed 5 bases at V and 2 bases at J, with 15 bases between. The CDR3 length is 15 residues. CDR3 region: CATSGSLWAQETQYF. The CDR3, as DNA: TGTGCCACCAGCGGCTCACTTTGGGCACAAGAGACCCAGTACTTC.